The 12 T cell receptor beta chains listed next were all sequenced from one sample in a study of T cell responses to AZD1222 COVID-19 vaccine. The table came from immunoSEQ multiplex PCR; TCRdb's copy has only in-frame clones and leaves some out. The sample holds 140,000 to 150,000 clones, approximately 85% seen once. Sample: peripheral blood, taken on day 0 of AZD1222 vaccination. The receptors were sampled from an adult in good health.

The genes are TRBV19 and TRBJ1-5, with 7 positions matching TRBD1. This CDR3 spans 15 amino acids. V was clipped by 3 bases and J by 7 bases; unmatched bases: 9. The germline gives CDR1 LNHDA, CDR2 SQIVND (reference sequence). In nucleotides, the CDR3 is TGTGCCAGTAGTATTCAGGGGGGAAGTGGACAGCCCCAGCATTTT. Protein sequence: CASSIQGGSGQPQHF.

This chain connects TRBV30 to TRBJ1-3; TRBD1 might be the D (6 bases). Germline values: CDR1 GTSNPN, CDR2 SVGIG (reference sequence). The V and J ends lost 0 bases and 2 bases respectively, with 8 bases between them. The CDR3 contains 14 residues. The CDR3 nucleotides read TGTGCCTGGAGTGTAGGGGACACTGGAAACACCATATATTTT. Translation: CAWSVGDTGNTIYF.

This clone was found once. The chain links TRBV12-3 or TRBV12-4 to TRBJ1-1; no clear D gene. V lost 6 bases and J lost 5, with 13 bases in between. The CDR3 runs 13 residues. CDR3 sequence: CASRTQVGTEAFF. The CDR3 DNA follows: TGTGCCAGCAGGACCCAAGTCGGTACTGAAGCTTTCTTT.

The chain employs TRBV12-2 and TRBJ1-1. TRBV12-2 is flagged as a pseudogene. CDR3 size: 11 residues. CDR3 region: CASRLEGKAFF. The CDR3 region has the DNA TGTGCAAGTCGCTTAGAAGGTAAAGCTTTCTTT.

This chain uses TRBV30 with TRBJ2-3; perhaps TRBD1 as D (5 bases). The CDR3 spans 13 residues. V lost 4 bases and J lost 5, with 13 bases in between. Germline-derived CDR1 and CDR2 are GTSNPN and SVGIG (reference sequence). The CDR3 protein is CAWTRGAKDTQYF. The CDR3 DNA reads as TGTGCCTGGACTCGTGGGGCGAAAGATACGCAGTATTTT.

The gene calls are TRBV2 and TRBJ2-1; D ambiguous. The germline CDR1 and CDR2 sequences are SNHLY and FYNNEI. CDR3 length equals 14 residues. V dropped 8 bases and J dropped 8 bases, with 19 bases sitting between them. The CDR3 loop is CASSSDPLSHEQFF. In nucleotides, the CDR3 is TGTGCCAGCTCTTCAGACCCCTTATCCCATGAGCAGTTCTTC. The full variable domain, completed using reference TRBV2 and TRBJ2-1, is EPEVTQTPSHQVTQMGQEVILRCVPISNHLYFYWYRQILGQKVEFLVSFYNNEISEKSEIFDDQFSVERPDGSNFTLKIRSTKLEDSAMYFCASSSDPLSHEQFFGPGTRLTVL.

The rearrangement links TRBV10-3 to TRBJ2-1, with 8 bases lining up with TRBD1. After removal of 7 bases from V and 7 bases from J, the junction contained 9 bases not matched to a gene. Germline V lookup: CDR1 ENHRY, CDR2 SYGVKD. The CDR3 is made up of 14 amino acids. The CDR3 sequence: CAIKDRGDWNEQFF. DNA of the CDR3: TGTGCCATCAAAGACAGGGGAGATTGGAATGAGCAGTTCTTC.

The CDR3 sequence: CASSLFRLARVNEQFF. The CDR3 DNA follows: TGTGCCAGCAGCTTATTCCGACTAGCGCGCGTCAATGAGCAGTTCTTC. The V and J genes are TRBV7-9 and TRBJ2-1, with 8 bases lining up with TRBD2. Germline CDR1 reads SEHNR; CDR2 reads FQNEAQ (reference sequence). This CDR3 spans 16 amino acids. V lost 2 bases, J lost 6 bases, and 9 bases stayed unmatched.

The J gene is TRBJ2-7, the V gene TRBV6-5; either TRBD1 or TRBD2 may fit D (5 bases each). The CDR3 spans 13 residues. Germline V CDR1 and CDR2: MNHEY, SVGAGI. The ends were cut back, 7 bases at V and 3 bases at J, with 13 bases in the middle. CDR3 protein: CASKRGPYYEQYF. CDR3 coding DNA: TGTGCCAGCAAACGGGGACCTTACTACGAGCAGTACTTC.

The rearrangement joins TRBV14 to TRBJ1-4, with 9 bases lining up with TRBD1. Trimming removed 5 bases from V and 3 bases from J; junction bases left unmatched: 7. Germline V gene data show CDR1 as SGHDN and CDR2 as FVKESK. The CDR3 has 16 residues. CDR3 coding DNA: TGTGCCAGCAGCAAGGGACAGGGTCAAGCTAATGAAAAACTGTTTTTT. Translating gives CASSKGQGQANEKLFF.

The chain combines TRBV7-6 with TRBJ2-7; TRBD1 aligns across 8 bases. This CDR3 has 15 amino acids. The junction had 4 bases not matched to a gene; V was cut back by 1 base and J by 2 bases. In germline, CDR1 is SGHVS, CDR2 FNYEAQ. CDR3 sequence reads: CASSLGTGLTYEQYF. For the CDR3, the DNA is TGTGCCAGCAGCTTAGGGACAGGGCTAACCTACGAGCAGTACTTC.

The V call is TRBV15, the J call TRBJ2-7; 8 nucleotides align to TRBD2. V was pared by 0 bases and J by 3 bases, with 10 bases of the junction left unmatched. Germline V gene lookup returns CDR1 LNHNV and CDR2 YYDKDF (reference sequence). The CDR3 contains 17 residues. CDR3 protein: CATSRDRAGGGFYEQYF. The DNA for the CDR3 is TGTGCCACCAGCAGAGATCGAGCAGGCGGGGGGTTCTACGAGCAGTACTTC.